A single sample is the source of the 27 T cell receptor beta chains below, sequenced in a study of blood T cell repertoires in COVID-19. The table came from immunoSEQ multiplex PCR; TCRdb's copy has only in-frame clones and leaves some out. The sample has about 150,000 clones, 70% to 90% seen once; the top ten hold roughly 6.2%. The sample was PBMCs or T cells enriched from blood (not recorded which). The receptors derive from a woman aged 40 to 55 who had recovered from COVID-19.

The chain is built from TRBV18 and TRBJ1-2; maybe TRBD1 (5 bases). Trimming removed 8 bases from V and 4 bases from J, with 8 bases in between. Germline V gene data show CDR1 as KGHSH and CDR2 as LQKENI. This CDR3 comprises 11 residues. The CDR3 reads CASADSYGYTF. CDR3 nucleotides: TGTGCCAGCGCCGACAGCTATGGCTACACCTTC.

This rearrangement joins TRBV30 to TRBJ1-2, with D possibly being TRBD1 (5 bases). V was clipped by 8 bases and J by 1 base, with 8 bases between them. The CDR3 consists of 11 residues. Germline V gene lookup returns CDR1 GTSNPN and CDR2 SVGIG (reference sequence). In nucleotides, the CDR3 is TGTGCCCGGGGGAGTAACTATGGCTACACCTTC. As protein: CARGSNYGYTF.

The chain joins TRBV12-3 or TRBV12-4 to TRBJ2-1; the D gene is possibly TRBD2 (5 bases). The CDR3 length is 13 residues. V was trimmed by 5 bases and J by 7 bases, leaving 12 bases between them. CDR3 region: CASSLSSGNEQFF. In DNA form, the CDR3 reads TGTGCCAGCAGTCTTTCCTCGGGGAATGAGCAGTTCTTC.

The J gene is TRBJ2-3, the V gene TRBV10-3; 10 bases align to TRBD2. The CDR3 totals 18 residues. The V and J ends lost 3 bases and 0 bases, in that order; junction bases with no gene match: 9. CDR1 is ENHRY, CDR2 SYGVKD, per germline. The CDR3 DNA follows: TGTGCCATCAGTGAAAGAGCGGGGGGGTCATCTAGCACAGATACGCAGTATTTT. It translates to CAISERAGGSSSTDTQYF.

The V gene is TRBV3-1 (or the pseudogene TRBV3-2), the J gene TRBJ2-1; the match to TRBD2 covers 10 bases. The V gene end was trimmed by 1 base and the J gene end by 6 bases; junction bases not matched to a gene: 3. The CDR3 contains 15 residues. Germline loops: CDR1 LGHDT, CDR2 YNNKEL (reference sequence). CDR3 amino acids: CASSQGVAGGNEQFF. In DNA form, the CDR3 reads TGTGCCAGCAGCCAAGGTGTAGCGGGGGGCAATGAGCAGTTCTTC.

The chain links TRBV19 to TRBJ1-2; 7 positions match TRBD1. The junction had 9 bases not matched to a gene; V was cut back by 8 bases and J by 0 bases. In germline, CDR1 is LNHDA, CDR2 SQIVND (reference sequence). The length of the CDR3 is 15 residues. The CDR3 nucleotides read TGTGCCAGTCAGGGGCAGGGGGTCGCTAACTATGGCTACACCTTC. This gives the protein CASQGQGVANYGYTF. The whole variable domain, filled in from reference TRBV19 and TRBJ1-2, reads DGGITQSPKYLFRKEGQNVTLSCEQNLNHDAMYWYRQDPGQGLRLIYYSQIVNDFQKGDIAEGYSVSREKKESFPLTVTSAQKNPTAFYLCASQGQGVANYGYTFGSGTRLTVV.

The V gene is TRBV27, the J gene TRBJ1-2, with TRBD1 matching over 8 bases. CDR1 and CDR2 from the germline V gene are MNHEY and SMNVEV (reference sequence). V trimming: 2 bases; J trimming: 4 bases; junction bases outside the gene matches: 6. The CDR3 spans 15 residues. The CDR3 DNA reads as TGTGCCAGCAGTTTAGCCTCGACAGGGGCCTATGGCTACACCTTC. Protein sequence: CASSLASTGAYGYTF.

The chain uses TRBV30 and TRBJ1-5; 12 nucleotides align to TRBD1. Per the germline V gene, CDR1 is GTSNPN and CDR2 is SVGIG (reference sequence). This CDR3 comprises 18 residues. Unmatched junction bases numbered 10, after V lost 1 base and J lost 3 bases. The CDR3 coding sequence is TGTGCCTGGAGTGCCGGGACAGGGGGCGCTGGTGCCAATCAGCCCCAGCATTTT. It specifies CAWSAGTGGAGANQPQHF.

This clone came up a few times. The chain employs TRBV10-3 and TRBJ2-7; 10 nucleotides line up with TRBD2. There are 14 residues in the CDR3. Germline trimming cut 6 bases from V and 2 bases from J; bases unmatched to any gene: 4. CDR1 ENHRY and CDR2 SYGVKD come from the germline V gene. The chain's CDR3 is CAIRDSGGTYEQYF. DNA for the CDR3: TGTGCCATCAGGGATAGCGGGGGGACCTACGAGCAGTACTTC.

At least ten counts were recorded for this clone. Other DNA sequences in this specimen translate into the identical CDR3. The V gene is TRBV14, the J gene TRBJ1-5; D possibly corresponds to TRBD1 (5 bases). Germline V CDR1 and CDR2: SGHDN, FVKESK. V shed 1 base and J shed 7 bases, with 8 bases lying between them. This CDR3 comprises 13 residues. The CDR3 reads CASSQGAGQPQHF. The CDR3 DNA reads TGTGCCAGCAGCCAAGGAGCAGGGCAGCCCCAGCATTTT. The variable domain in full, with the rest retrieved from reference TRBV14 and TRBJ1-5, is EAGVTQFPSHSVIEKGQTVTLRCDPISGHDNLYWYRRVMGKEIKFLLHFVKESKQDESGMPNNRFLAERTGGTYSTLKVQPAELEDSGVYFCASSQGAGQPQHFGDGTRLSIL.

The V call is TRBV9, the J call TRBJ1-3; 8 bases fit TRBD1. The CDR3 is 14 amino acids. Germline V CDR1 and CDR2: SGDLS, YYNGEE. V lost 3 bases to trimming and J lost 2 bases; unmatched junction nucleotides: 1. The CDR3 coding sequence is TGTGCCAGCAGCGGGACAGGGACTGGAAACACCATATATTTT. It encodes CASSGTGTGNTIYF.

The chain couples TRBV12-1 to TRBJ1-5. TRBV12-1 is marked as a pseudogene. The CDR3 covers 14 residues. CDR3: CASLHGGSNQPQHF. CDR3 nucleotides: TGTGCCAGCCTCCACGGGGGAAGCAATCAGCCCCAGCATTTT.

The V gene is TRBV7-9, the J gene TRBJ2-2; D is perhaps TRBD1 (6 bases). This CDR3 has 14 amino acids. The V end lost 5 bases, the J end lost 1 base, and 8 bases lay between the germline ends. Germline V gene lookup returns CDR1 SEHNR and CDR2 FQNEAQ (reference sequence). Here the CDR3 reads CASSPGENTGELFF. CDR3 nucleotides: TGTGCCAGCAGCCCAGGGGAGAACACCGGGGAGCTGTTTTTT.

The CDR3 spells CASSRDRGNYGYTF. Here the CDR3 DNA reads TGTGCCAGCAGCAGGGACAGGGGGAACTATGGCTACACCTTC. The chain has TRBV6-5 and TRBJ1-2; TRBD1 matches at 11 bases. The germline V gene has CDR1 MNHEY and CDR2 SVGAGI. J was trimmed by 2 bases and V by 6 bases; bases with no gene match: 2. There are 14 residues in the CDR3.

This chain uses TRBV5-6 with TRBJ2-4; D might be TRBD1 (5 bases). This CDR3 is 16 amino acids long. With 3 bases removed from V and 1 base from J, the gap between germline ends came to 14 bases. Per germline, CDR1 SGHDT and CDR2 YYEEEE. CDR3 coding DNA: TGTGCCAGCAGCTCTCAGGGTGATAGCGCCAAAAACATTCAGTACTTC. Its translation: CASSSQGDSAKNIQYF.

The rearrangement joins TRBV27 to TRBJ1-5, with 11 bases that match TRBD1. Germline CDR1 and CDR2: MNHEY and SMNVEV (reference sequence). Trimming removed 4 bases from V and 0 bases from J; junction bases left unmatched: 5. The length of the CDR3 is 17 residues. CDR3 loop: CASSSGQGAYSNQPQHF. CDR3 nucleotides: TGTGCCAGCAGTTCCGGACAGGGGGCATATAGCAATCAGCCCCAGCATTTT.

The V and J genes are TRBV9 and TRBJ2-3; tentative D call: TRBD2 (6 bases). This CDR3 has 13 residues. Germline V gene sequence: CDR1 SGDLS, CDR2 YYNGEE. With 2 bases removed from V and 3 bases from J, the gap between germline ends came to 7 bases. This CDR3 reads CASSVGGTDTQYF. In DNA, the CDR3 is TGTGCCAGCAGCGTGGGGGGTACAGATACGCAGTATTTT.

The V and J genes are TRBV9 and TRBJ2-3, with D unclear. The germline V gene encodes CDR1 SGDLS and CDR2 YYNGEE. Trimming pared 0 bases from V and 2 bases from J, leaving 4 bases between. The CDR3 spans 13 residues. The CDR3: CASSVAITDTQYF. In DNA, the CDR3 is TGTGCCAGCAGCGTAGCCATCACAGATACGCAGTATTTT.

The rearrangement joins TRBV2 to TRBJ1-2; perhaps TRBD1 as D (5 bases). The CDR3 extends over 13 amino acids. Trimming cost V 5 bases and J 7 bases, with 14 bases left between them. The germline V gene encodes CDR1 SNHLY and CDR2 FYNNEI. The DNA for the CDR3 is TGTGCCAGCAGTTTTCAGGGATCCACTGGCTACACCTTC. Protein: CASSFQGSTGYTF.

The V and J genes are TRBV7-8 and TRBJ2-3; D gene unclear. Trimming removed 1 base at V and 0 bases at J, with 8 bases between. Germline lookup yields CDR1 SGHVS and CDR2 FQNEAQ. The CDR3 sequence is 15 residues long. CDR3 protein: CASSLGYGSTDTQYF. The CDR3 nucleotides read TGTGCCAGCAGCTTAGGGTACGGTAGCACAGATACGCAGTATTTT.

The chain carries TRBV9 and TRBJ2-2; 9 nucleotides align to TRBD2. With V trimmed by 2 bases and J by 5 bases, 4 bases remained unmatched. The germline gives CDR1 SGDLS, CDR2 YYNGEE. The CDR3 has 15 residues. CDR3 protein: CASSVRGGDTGELFF. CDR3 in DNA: TGTGCCAGCAGCGTGCGGGGGGGCGATACCGGGGAGCTGTTTTTT.

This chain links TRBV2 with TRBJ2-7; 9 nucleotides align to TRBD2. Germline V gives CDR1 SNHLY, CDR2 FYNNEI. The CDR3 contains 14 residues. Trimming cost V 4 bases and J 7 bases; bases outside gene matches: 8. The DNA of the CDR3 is TGTGCCAGCAGTGTCGGCGGGAGGGCGGGTGAGCAGTACTTC. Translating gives CASSVGGRAGEQYF.

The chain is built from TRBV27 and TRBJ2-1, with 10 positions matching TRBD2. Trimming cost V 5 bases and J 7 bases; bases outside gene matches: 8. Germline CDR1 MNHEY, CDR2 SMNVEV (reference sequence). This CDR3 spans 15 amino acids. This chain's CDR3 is CASSPPLAGVNEQFF. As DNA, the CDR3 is TGTGCCAGCAGTCCCCCCCTAGCGGGAGTAAATGAGCAGTTCTTC.

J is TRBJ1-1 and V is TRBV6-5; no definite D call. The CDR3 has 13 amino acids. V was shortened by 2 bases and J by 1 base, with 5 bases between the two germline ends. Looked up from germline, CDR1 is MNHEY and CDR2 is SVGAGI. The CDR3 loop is CASSYVKNTEAFF. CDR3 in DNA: TGTGCCAGCAGTTACGTCAAGAACACTGAAGCTTTCTTT.

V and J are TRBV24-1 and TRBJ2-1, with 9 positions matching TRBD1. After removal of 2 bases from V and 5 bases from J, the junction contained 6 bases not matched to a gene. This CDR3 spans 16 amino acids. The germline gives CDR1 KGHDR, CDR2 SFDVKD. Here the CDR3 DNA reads TGTGCCACCAGTGATTCCTGGACAGGGGAACACAATGAGCAGTTCTTC. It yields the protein CATSDSWTGEHNEQFF.

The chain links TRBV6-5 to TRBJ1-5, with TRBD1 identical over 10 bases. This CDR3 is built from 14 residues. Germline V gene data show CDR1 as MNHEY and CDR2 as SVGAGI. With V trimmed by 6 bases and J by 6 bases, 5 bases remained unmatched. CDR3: CASRPGTGVQPQHF. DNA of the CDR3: TGTGCCAGCAGGCCAGGGACAGGGGTTCAGCCCCAGCATTTT.

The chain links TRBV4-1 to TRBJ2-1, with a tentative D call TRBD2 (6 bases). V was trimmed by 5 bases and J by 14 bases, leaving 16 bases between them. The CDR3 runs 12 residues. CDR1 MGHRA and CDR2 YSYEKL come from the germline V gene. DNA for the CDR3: TGCGCCAGCAGCGAGACGGGCGGGATTGAGTTCTTC. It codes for CASSETGGIEFF.